This T cell receptor (beta chain) was captured in a study of blood T cell repertoires in COVID-19. In Cohort 3, a recovered donor had either two negative PCRs, clearance, or symptom resolution. The V gene end was trimmed by 7 bases and the J gene end by 3 bases; junction bases not matched to a gene: 12. CDR1 SGHRS and CDR2 YFSETQ come from the germline V gene. The CDR3 totals 15 residues. Profiled with immunoSEQ multiplex PCR; TCRdb holds only in-frame clones, not every one. The sample has about 300,000 clones, over 75% seen once. The sequencing sample was made of PBMCs or T cells enriched from blood (not recorded which). J is TRBJ1-1 and V is TRBV5-1; the match to TRBD1 covers 7 bases. This sequence originates from a woman under 30 who had recovered from COVID-19. CDR3 loop: CASLGTVGGDTEAFF. The CDR3 DNA follows: TGCGCCAGCCTCGGGACAGTCGGGGGAGACACTGAAGCTTTCTTT.